This TCR beta chain was captured in a study of shared clonotypes between healthy human individuals. This table comes from immunoSEQ multiplex PCR, and its TCRdb copy is limited to in-frame clones, with some not included. The table lists 2.3 million or so clones, 85% to 95% of them singletons. This CDR3 is 16 amino acids long. Per germline, CDR1 SGHVT and CDR2 SQSDAQ. V lost 1 base and J lost 6; bases outside the gene matches: 11. Researchers partitioned CD4+ cells into CD45RA+ naive and CD45RA-negative memory subsets. Sequenced material: naive CD4+ T cells from PBMCs. As for subset: CD45RA+ positively selected. This TCR derives from a man between 18 and 35 years old in good health. Some clones in this sample may be carry-over from other donors' samples. J is TRBJ2-7 and V is TRBV7-4, with 8 positions matching TRBD2. The CDR3 spells CASSLVEPGRGSEQYF. The CDR3 nucleotides read TGTGCCAGCAGCTTAGTTGAGCCCGGGAGGGGATCCGAGCAGTACTTC. The whole variable domain, filled in from reference TRBV7-4 and TRBJ2-7, reads GAGVSQSPRYKVAKRGRDVALRCDSISGHVTLYWYRQTLGQGSEVLTYSQSDAQRDKSGRPSGRFSAERPERSVSTLKIQRTEQGDSAVYLCASSLVEPGRGSEQYFGPGTRLTVT.